There are many counts of the clone carrying this TCR beta chain. The antigen remains undetermined. These data are taken from a study of T-cell memory formation after mild COVID-19. Study overall: The TCR clusters were mostly specific to one donor.

Study outcomes and limitations: Contracting clones, day 15 to 85, had balanced CD4/CD8, and later expanders favored CD4+. Contracting clones localized mainly to CM and EM when CD4+ and mainly to EMRA when CD8+.

The length of the CDR3 is 15 residues. J lost 4 bases, V lost 5 bases, and 4 bases had no gene match. It was 5'RACE with constant-segment primers that produced the TCR alpha and TCR beta cDNA libraries, which carried sample barcodes and UMIs. Via MiXCR, TCRdb re-called the 5' RACE reads, giving one row per CDR3 protein. The data hold 45,000 to 50,000 distinct CDR3 sequences, with approximately 6.6% observed a single time. The V and J genes are TRBV12-3 or TRBV12-4 and TRBJ1-3; 11 nucleotides line up with TRBD1. This clonotype was sampled from a man younger than 30 who had mild COVID-19 (a few samples of this study predate the infection). Cell type and time point are not known. The sample was PBMCs or a T cell subset sorted from them (not recorded which). The CDR3 here is CASSLRTGGGNTIYF. CDR3 sequence (DNA): TGTGCCAGCAGTCTCCGGACAGGGGGCGGAAACACCATATATTTT.